These 13 T cell receptor beta chains were all obtained from the same sample, sequenced in a study of OX40 agonist ivuxolimab in advanced cancers. Libraries were prepared by immunoSEQ multiplex PCR; TCRdb keeps only in-frame clonotypes and omits some of them. This sample has some 70,000 clones, with approximately 90% found just once. Material: CD4+ or CD8+ T cells sorted from blood, obtained in a trial of the OX40 agonist ivuxolimab. The receptors derive from an adult with an advanced solid tumor such as melanoma, head and neck, liver or kidney cancer.

This chain links TRBV9 with TRBJ2-1; D call uncertain. Trimming removed 4 bases at V and 9 bases at J, with 14 bases between. There are 13 residues in the CDR3. Germline loops: CDR1 SGDLS, CDR2 YYNGEE. The CDR3 DNA reads as TGTGCCAGCAGCTCGACTCCCTCCAGTGAGCAGTTCTTC. Protein product: CASSSTPSSEQFF.

This chain uses TRBV30 with TRBJ2-1; 8 nucleotides line up with TRBD2. The length of the CDR3 is 13 residues. Germline loops: CDR1 GTSNPN, CDR2 SVGIG (reference sequence). V lost 5 bases, J lost 9 bases, and 9 bases stayed unmatched. The CDR3 bases are TGTGCCTGGGGCGCGGGGGGCCAGGGTGAGCAGTTCTTC. Protein product: CAWGAGGQGEQFF.

A single count supports this clone. The chain has TRBV27 and TRBJ2-5, with 7 bases aligning to TRBD2. This CDR3 spans 14 amino acids. Germline CDR1 is MNHEY and CDR2 is SMNVEV (reference sequence). Trimming took 4 bases from V and 2 from J; bases not matched to a gene: 4. CDR3 amino acids: CASSSGRWQETQYF. The CDR3 region has the DNA TGTGCCAGCAGTTCCGGGAGGTGGCAAGAGACCCAGTACTTC.

This clone has just one count. The chain recombines TRBV5-1 with TRBJ1-1; 8 bases are a match to TRBD1. CDR3 length: 15 amino acids. V gave up 2 bases and J gave up 4 bases; unmatched junction bases: 7. CDR1 SGHRS and CDR2 YFSETQ come from the germline V gene. The CDR3 spells CASSLIAGGVTEAFF. Written as DNA, the CDR3 is TGCGCCAGCAGCTTAATAGCAGGGGGCGTCACTGAAGCTTTCTTT.

V and J are TRBV7-9 and TRBJ1-2; D uncertain. The V gene's germline CDR1 is SEHNR and CDR2 FQNEAQ (reference sequence). The germline V and J ends were trimmed by 2 bases and 0 bases, with 4 bases remaining between them. The CDR3 is 13 amino acids. The CDR3, as DNA: TGTGCCAGCAGCTTACAGGCTAACTATGGCTACACCTTC. It is translated as CASSLQANYGYTF.

This sequence joins TRBV5-6 and TRBJ1-4; possible D gene TRBD1, 5 bases. In germline, CDR1 is SGHDT, CDR2 YYEEEE. The V and J ends lost 5 bases and 0 bases respectively, with 17 bases between them. The CDR3 extends over 17 amino acids. The CDR3 nucleotides are TGTGCCAGCAGTCGACCCGGGACGCCCGCAACTAATGAAAAACTGTTTTTT. Its translation: CASSRPGTPATNEKLFF.

DNA of the CDR3: TGTGCCAGCAGCCAAGCAGGGCTCTTAGAGACCCAGTACTTC. It encodes CASSQAGLLETQYF. The chain links TRBV11-2 to TRBJ2-5; D perhaps matches TRBD1 (5 bases). This CDR3 has 14 residues. CDR1 SGHAT and CDR2 FQNNGV come from the germline V gene. Trimming took 5 bases from V and 4 from J, leaving 14 bases between them.

V is TRBV18 and J is TRBJ2-1, with 8 bases aligning to TRBD1. The CDR3 extends over 13 amino acids. CDR1 is KGHSH, CDR2 LQKENI, per germline. The V gene end was trimmed by 8 bases and the J gene end by 3 bases; junction bases not matched to a gene: 3. The CDR3 reads CASTGQGYNEQFF. The CDR3, as DNA: TGTGCCAGCACTGGACAGGGCTACAATGAGCAGTTCTTC.

V is TRBV5-1 and J is TRBJ1-1, with 7 bases matching TRBD1. CDR3 size: 14 residues. Germline V gives CDR1 SGHRS, CDR2 YFSETQ. Unmatched junction bases numbered 3, after V lost 3 bases and J lost 1 base. The CDR3 DNA sequence: TGCGCCAGCAGCTCCGGGACAGCGAACACTGAAGCTTTCTTT. Protein product: CASSSGTANTEAFF.

This rearrangement joins TRBV10-1 to TRBJ2-1, with 7 nucleotides matching TRBD1. From germline, CDR1 is WNHNN and CDR2 SYGVQD (reference sequence). Losses at the gene ends were 6 bases for V and 8 bases for J; bases not matched to a gene: 13. CDR3 size: 15 residues. The CDR3 DNA reads as TGCGCCAGCAGCCTCGGACAGGAGATAGGCGATGAGCAGTTCTTC. Translating it yields CASSLGQEIGDEQFF.

The chain carries TRBV6-6 and TRBJ2-3, with 12 bases fitting TRBD2. V gave up 5 bases and J gave up 3 bases; unmatched junction bases: 3. CDR1 and CDR2 (germline): MNHNY, SVGAGI (reference sequence). The CDR3 length is 15 residues. This CDR3 is CASSPTSGGTDTQYF. As DNA, the CDR3 is TGTGCCAGCAGTCCCACTAGCGGGGGGACAGATACGCAGTATTTT.

The chain is built from TRBV19 and TRBJ2-3; perhaps TRBD1 as D (5 bases). V gave up 5 bases and J gave up 1 base, with 13 bases separating them. CDR1 is LNHDA, CDR2 SQIVND, per germline (reference sequence). This CDR3 is built from 15 residues. The CDR3 loop is CASSSRGLGTDTQYF. The DNA of the CDR3 is TGTGCCAGTAGTTCAAGGGGCTTGGGCACAGATACGCAGTATTTT.

The CDR3 region is CASSEAPRNSPLHF. The CDR3 nucleotides read TGTGCCAGCAGTGAAGCCCCACGGAATTCACCCCTCCACTTT. The rearrangement links TRBV6-1 to TRBJ1-6; D not certain. CDR3 length: 14 amino acids. The V and J ends lost 0 bases and 7 bases respectively, with 7 bases between them. Germline V gives CDR1 MNHNS, CDR2 SASEGT.